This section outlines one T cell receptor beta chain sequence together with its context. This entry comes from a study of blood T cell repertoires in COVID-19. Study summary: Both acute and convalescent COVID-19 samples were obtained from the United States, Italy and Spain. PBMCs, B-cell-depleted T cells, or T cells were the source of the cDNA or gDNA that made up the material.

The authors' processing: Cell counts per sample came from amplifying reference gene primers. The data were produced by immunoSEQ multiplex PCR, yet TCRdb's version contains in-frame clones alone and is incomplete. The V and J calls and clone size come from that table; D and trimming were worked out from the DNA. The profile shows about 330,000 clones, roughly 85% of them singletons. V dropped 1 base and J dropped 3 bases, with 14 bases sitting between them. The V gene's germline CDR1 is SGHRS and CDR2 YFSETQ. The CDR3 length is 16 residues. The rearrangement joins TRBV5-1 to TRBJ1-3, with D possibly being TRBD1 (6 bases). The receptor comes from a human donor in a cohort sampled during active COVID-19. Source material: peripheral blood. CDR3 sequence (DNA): TGCGCCAGCAGCTTGAGGGGGAGCTGCTATGGAAACACCATATATTTT. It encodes CASSLRGSCYGNTIYF.